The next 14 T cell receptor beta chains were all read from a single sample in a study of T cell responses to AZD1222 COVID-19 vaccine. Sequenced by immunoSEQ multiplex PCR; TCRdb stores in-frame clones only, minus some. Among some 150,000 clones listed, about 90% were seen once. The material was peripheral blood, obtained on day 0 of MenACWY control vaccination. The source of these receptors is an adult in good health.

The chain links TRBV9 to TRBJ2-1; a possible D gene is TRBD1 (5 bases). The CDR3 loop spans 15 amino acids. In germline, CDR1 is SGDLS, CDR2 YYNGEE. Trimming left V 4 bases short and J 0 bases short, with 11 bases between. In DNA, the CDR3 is TGTGCCAGCAGCCCGCTAGGGGCCTCCTACAATGAGCAGTTCTTC. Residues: CASSPLGASYNEQFF. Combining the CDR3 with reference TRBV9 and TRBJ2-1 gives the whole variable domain DSGVTQTPKHLITATGQRVTLRCSPRSGDLSVYWYQQSLDQGLQFLIQYYNGEERAKGNILERFSAQQFPDLHSELNLSSLELGDSALYFCASSPLGASYNEQFFGPGTRLTVL.

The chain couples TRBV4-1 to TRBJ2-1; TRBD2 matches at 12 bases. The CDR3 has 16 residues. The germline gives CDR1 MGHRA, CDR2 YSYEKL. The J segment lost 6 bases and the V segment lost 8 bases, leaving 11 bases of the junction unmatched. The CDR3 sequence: CASSQRLAGASNEQFF. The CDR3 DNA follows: TGCGCCAGCTCCCAAAGACTAGCGGGAGCCAGCAATGAGCAGTTCTTC.

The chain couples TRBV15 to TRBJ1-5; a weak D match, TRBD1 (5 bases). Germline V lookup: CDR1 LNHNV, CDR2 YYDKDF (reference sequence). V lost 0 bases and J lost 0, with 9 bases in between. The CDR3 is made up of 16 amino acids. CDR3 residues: CATSRDLGTSNQPQHF. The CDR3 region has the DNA TGTGCCACCAGCAGAGATTTAGGGACTAGCAATCAGCCCCAGCATTTT.

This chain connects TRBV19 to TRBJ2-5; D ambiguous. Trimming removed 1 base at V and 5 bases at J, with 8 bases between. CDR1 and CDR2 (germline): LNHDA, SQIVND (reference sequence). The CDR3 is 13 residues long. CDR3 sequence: CASSIAFAETQYF. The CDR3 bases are TGTGCCAGTAGTATAGCTTTTGCGGAGACCCAGTACTTC. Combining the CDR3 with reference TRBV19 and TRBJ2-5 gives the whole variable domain DGGITQSPKYLFRKEGQNVTLSCEQNLNHDAMYWYRQDPGQGLRLIYYSQIVNDFQKGDIAEGYSVSREKKESFPLTVTSAQKNPTAFYLCASSIAFAETQYFGPGTRLLVL.

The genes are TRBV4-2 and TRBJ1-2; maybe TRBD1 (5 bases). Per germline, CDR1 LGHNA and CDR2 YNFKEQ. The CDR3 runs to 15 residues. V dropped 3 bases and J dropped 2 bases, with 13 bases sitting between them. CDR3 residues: CASSQEGRTNYGYTF. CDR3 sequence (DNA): TGTGCCAGCAGCCAGGAGGGACGGACCAACTATGGCTACACCTTC.

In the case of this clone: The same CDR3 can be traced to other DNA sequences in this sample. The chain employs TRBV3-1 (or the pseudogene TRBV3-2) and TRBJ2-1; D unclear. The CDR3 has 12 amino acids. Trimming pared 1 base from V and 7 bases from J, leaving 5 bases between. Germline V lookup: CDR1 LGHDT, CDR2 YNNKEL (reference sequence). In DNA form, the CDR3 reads TGTGCCAGCAGCCAAGTTGGGAATGAGCAGTTCTTC. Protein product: CASSQVGNEQFF.

The CDR3 DNA sequence: TGTGCCAGCAGCCCCGGGACAGGGTTTTCCTACGAGCAGTACTTC. It encodes CASSPGTGFSYEQYF. The J gene is TRBJ2-7, the V gene TRBV5-5; 9 nucleotides align to TRBD1. The CDR3 runs 15 residues. CDR1 is SGHKS and CDR2 is YYEKEE in the germline V gene (reference sequence). Trimming took 4 bases from V and 1 from J; bases not matched to a gene: 6. Full variable domain (rest looked up from reference TRBV5-5 and TRBJ2-7): DAGVTQSPTHLIKTRGQQVTLRCSPISGHKSVSWYQQVLGQGPQFIFQYYEKEERGRGNFPDRFSARQFPNYSSELNVNALLLGDSALYLCASSPGTGFSYEQYFGPGTRLTVT.

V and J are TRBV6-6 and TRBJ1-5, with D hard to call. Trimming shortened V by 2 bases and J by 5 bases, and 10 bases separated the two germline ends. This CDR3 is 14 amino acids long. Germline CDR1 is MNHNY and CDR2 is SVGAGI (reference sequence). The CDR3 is CASSYHREYQPQHF. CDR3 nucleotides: TGTGCCAGCAGTTACCATCGTGAATATCAGCCCCAGCATTTT.

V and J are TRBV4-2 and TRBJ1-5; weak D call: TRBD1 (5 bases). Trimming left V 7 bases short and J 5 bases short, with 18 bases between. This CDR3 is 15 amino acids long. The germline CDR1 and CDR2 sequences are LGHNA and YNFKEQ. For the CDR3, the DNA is TGTGCCAGCACTCCCGGGGCCGGTGCGGATCAGCCCCAGCATTTT. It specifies CASTPGAGADQPQHF.

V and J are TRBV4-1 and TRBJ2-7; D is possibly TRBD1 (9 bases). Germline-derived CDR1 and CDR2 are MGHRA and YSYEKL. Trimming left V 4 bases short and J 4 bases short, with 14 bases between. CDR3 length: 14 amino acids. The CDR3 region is CASSLAGQGYEQYF. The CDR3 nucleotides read TGCGCCAGCAGCCTAGCGGGACAGGGTTACGAGCAGTACTTC.

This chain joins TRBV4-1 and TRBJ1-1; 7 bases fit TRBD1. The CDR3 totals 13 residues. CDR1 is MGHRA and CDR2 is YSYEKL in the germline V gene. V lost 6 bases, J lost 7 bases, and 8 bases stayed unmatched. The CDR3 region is CASSLEGAVEAFF. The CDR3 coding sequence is TGCGCCAGCAGTCTCGAGGGGGCGGTTGAAGCTTTCTTT.

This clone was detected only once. CDR3 coding DNA: TGTGCCAGCAGATTCACGCTGCAGGGGATTGAAAAACTGTTTTTT. Encoded protein: CASRFTLQGIEKLFF. The chain is built from TRBV5-5 and TRBJ1-4, with D maybe TRBD1 (6 bases). CDR1 and CDR2 from the germline V gene are SGHKS and YYEKEE (reference sequence). The length of the CDR3 is 15 residues. V was pared by 5 bases and J by 7 bases, with 18 bases between.

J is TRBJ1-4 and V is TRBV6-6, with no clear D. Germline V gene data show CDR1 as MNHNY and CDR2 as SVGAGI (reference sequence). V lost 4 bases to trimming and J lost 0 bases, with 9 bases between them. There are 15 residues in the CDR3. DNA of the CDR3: TGTGCCAGCAGTTTTGCGACCTCAACTAATGAAAAACTGTTTTTT. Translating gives CASSFATSTNEKLFF.

CDR3 sequence reads: CASSSRDRVDNEQFF. The CDR3 DNA is TGTGCCAGCAGCAGCCGGGACAGGGTGGACAATGAGCAGTTCTTC. This chain uses TRBV3-1 (or the pseudogene TRBV3-2) with TRBJ2-1, with 9 bases lining up with TRBD1. CDR3 length: 15 residues. The germline gives CDR1 LGHDT, CDR2 YNNKEL (reference sequence). Germline trimming cut 5 bases from V and 5 bases from J; bases unmatched to any gene: 7.